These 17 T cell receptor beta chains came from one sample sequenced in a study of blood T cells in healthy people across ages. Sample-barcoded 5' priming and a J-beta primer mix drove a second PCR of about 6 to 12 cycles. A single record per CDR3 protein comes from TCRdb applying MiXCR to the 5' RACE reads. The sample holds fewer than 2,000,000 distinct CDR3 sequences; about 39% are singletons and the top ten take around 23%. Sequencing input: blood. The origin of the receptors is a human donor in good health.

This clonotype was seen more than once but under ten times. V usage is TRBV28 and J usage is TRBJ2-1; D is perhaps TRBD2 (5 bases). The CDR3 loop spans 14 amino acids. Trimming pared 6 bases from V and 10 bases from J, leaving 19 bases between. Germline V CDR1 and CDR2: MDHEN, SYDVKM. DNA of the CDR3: TGTGCCAGCAGGGACCGTCGCGAGGGAATGGAGCAGTTCTTC. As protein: CASRDRREGMEQFF.

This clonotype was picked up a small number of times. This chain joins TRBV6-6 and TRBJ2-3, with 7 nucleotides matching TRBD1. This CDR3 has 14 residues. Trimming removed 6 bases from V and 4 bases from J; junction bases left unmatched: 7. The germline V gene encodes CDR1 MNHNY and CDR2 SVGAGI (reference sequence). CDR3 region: CASSPTGISDTQYF. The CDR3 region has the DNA TGTGCCAGCAGCCCGACAGGGATCTCAGATACGCAGTATTTT.

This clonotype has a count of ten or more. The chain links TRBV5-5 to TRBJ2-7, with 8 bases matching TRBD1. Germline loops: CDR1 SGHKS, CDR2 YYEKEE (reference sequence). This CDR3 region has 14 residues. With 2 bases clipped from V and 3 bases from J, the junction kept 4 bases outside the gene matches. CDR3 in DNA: TGTGCCAGCAGCTTTGGGACAGGATTCTACGAGCAGTACTTC. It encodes CASSFGTGFYEQYF. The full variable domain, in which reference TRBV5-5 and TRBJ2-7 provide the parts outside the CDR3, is DAGVTQSPTHLIKTRGQQVTLRCSPISGHKSVSWYQQVLGQGPQFIFQYYEKEERGRGNFPDRFSARQFPNYSSELNVNALLLGDSALYLCASSFGTGFYEQYFGPGTRLTVT.

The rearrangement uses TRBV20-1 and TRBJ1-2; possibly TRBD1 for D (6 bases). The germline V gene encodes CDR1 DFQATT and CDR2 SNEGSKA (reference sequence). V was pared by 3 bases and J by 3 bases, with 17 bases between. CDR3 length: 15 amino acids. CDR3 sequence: CSASTLGGSHYGYTF. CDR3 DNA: TGCAGTGCTAGTACCCTCGGGGGCAGCCACTATGGCTACACCTTC.

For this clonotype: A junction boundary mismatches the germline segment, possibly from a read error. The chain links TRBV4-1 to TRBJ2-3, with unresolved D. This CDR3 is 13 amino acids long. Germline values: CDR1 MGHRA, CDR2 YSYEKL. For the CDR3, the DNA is TGCGCCAGCAGCCTTGGACGCACAGATATGCAGTATTTT. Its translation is CASSLGRTDMQYF.

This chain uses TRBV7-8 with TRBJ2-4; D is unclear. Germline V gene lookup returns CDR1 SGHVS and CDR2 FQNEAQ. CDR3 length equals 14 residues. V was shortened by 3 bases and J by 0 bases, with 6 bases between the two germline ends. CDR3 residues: CASSFTEAKNIQYF. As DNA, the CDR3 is TGTGCCAGCAGCTTCACAGAAGCCAAAAACATTCAGTACTTC.

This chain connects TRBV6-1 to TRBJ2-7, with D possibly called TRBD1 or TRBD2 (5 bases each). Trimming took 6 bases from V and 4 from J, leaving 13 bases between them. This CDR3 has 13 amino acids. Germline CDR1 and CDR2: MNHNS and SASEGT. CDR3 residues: CASRAPGPYEQYF. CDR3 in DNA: TGTGCCAGCAGAGCCCCGGGACCTTACGAGCAGTACTTC.

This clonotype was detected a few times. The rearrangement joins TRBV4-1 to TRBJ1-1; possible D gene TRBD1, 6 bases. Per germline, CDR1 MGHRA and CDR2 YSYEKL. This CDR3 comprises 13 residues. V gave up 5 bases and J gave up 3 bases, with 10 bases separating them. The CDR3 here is CASSRGLDTEAFF. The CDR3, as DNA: TGCGCCAGCAGCAGGGGGTTAGACACTGAAGCTTTCTTT.

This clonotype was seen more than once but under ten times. CDR3 in amino acids: CSARASGRQYF. CDR3 in DNA: TGCAGTGCTAGAGCTTCAGGGAGACAGTACTTC. The genes are TRBV20-1 and TRBJ2-4, with D possibly called TRBD1 or TRBD2 (5 bases each). This CDR3 spans 11 amino acids. V was trimmed by 1 base and J by 13 bases, leaving 11 bases between them. Germline assignment: CDR1 DFQATT and CDR2 SNEGSKA (reference sequence).

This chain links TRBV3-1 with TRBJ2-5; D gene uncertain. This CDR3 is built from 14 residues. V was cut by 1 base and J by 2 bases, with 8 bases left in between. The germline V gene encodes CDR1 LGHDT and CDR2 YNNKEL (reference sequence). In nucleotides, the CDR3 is TGTGCCAGCAGCCAAGGTCAGATACAAGAGACCCAGTACTTC. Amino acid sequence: CASSQGQIQETQYF.

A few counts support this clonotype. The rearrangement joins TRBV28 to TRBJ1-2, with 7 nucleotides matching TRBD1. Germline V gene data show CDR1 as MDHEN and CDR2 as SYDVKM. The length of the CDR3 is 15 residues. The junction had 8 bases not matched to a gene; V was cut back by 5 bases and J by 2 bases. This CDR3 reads CASSTRQGANYGYTF. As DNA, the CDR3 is TGTGCCAGCAGTACCCGACAGGGAGCAAACTATGGCTACACCTTC.

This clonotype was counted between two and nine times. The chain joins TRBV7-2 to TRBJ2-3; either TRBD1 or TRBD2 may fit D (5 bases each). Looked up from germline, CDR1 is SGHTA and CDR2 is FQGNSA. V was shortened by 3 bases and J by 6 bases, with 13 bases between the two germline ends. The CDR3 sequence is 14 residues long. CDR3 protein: CASSFRMGTDTQYF. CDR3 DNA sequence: TGTGCCAGCAGCTTTAGAATGGGGACCGATACGCAGTATTTT.

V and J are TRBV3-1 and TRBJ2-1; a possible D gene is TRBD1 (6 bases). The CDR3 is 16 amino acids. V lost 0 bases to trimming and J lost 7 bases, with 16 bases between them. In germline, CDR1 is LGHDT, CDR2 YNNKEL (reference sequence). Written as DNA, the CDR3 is TGTGCCAGCAGCCAAGAAACAGGGAGCCTAGGGAATGAGCAGTTCTTC. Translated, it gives CASSQETGSLGNEQFF.

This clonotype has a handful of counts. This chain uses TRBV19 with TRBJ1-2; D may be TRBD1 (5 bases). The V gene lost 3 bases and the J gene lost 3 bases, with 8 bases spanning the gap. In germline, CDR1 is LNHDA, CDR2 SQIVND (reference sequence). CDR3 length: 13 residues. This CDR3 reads CASSIGDDYGYTF. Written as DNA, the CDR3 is TGTGCCAGTAGTATCGGGGACGACTATGGCTACACCTTC. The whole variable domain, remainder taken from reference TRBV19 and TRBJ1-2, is DGGITQSPKYLFRKEGQNVTLSCEQNLNHDAMYWYRQDPGQGLRLIYYSQIVNDFQKGDIAEGYSVSREKKESFPLTVTSAQKNPTAFYLCASSIGDDYGYTFGSGTRLTVV.

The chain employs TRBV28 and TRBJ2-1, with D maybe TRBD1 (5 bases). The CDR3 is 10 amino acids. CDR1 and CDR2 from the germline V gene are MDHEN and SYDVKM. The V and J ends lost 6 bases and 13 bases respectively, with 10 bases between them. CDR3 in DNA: TGTGCCAGCAGGAAGGGGTTACAGTTCTTC. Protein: CASRKGLQFF.

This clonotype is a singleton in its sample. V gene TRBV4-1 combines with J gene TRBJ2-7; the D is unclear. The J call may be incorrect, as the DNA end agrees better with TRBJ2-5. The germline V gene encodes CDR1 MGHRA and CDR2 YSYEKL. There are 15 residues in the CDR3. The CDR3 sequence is CASSQLQSSGETQYF. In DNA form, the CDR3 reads TGCGCCAGCAGCCAACTGCAAAGTTCGGGAGAGACCCAGTACTTC.

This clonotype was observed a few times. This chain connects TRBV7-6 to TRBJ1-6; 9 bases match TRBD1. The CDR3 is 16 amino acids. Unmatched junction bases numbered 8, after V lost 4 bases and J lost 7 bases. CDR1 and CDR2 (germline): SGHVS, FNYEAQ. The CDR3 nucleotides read TGTGCCAGCAGCTCCTCCGGGACAGGGACGAATTCACCCCTCCACTTT. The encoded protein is CASSSSGTGTNSPLHF.